One and the same sample provided the 18 T cell receptor beta chains below, sequenced in a study of blood T cell repertoires in COVID-19. Profiling relied on immunoSEQ multiplex PCR, and the TCRdb table lists in-frame clones only, not all of them. The sample has over 200,000 clones, 89% seen once. Material for sequencing was peripheral blood. The receptors were gathered from a middle-aged woman with acute or convalescent COVID-19.

The gene calls are TRBV11-1 and TRBJ2-1; a possible D gene is TRBD2 (6 bases). Looked up from germline, CDR1 is SGHAT and CDR2 is FQDESV (reference sequence). V was cut by 0 bases and J by 2 bases, with 8 bases left in between. The CDR3 extends over 15 amino acids. CDR3: CASSLAGTAYNEQFF. As DNA, the CDR3 is TGTGCCAGCAGCTTAGCAGGGACTGCCTACAATGAGCAGTTCTTC.

The V call is TRBV11-3, the J call TRBJ2-2; 8 positions match TRBD1. The ends lost 1 base at V and 0 bases at J; junction bases unmatched: 7. This CDR3 comprises 18 residues. Germline V lookup: CDR1 SGHNT, CDR2 YENEEA. This chain's CDR3 is CASSLGDRFWSNTGELFF. In DNA form, the CDR3 reads TGTGCCAGCAGCTTAGGGGACAGGTTTTGGTCGAACACCGGGGAGCTGTTTTTT. The variable domain in full, completed from reference TRBV11-3 and TRBJ2-2, reads EAGVVQSPRYKIIEKKQPVAFWCNPISGHNTLYWYLQNLGQGPELLIRYENEEAVDDSQLPKDRFSAERLKGVDSTLKIQPAELGDSAVYLCASSLGDRFWSNTGELFFGEGSRLTVL.

The V call is TRBV11-2, the J call TRBJ1-4, with D possibly being TRBD1 (5 bases). The CDR3 consists of 17 residues. The V end lost 2 bases, the J end lost 0 bases, and 13 bases lay between the germline ends. Germline V gene lookup returns CDR1 SGHAT and CDR2 FQNNGV. Written as DNA, the CDR3 is TGTGCCAGCAGCTTAAAGACAGTTCCGGCAACTAATGAAAAACTGTTTTTT. As protein: CASSLKTVPATNEKLFF.

The chain combines TRBV4-1 with TRBJ2-4; 7 bases fit TRBD2. Per germline, CDR1 MGHRA and CDR2 YSYEKL. There are 18 residues in the CDR3. V was clipped by 2 bases and J by 1 base; unmatched bases: 11. The CDR3: CASSQPPVRTSAKNIQYF. The CDR3 bases are TGCGCCAGCAGCCAACCCCCGGTCCGGACTAGTGCCAAAAACATTCAGTACTTC.

This clone turned up a few times. The chain recombines TRBV29-1 with TRBJ1-1; D is undetermined. Between the trimmed V and J ends, which lost 3 bases and 0 bases, there was a span of 5 bases. Germline CDR1 and CDR2: SQVTM and ANQGSEA. The length of the CDR3 is 12 residues. The CDR3 bases are TGCAGCGTTGAGCACATGAACACTGAAGCTTTCTTT. This translates into CSVEHMNTEAFF.

The rearrangement joins TRBV28 to TRBJ1-1; the D is unclear. This CDR3 region has 12 residues. V was clipped by 6 bases and J by 11 bases, with 16 bases between them. CDR1 is MDHEN and CDR2 is SYDVKM in the germline V gene. CDR3 sequence reads: CASSYGLPAAFF. CDR3 nucleotides: TGTGCCAGCAGCTACGGACTGCCGGCGGCTTTCTTT.

The chain combines TRBV15 with TRBJ1-5; D is possibly TRBD1 (6 bases). CDR1 is LNHNV and CDR2 is YYDKDF in the germline V gene (reference sequence). CDR3 length: 14 residues. V lost 2 bases and J lost 6, with 11 bases in between. The CDR3 nucleotides are TGTGCCACCAGCAGAAGGACAGTAGCTCAGCCCCAGCATTTT. This encodes CATSRRTVAQPQHF. The whole variable domain, remainder taken from reference TRBV15 and TRBJ1-5, is DAMVIQNPRYQVTQFGKPVTLSCSQTLNHNVMYWYQQKSSQAPKLLFHYYDKDFNNEADTPDNFQSRRPNTSFCFLDIRSPGLGDTAMYLCATSRRTVAQPQHFGDGTRLSIL.

This clone has more than one count but fewer than ten. The chain joins TRBV6-5 to TRBJ1-1, with 7 bases matching TRBD1. Losses at the gene ends were 7 bases for V and 2 bases for J; bases not matched to a gene: 7. The CDR3 extends over 14 amino acids. Germline CDR1 is MNHEY and CDR2 is SVGAGI. This CDR3 reads CASTLTGLNTEAFF. The CDR3, as DNA: TGTGCCAGCACGTTGACAGGGCTTAACACTGAAGCTTTCTTT.

The rearrangement uses TRBV7-2 and TRBJ2-1; D perhaps matches TRBD2 (6 bases). V lost 5 bases to trimming and J lost 3 bases, with 14 bases between them. Germline V lookup: CDR1 SGHTA, CDR2 FQGNSA. The CDR3 length is 15 residues. The CDR3 DNA follows: TGTGCCAGCAGCCCCGACCGGGGGTACTACAATGAGCAGTTCTTC. The encoded protein is CASSPDRGYYNEQFF.

V usage is TRBV9 and J usage is TRBJ1-1; 8 bases map to TRBD1. CDR1 is SGDLS, CDR2 YYNGEE, per germline. The CDR3 sequence is 16 residues long. J was trimmed by 5 bases and V by 1 base; bases with no gene match: 10. The CDR3 sequence: CASSVPATGELTEAFF. The CDR3 bases are TGTGCCAGCAGCGTACCCGCGACAGGGGAATTAACTGAAGCTTTCTTT.

V is TRBV2 and J is TRBJ1-5; the D is unclear. Germline loops: CDR1 SNHLY, CDR2 FYNNEI. Trimming cost V 4 bases and J 3 bases, with 13 bases left between them. This CDR3 has 15 amino acids. The CDR3 nucleotides are TGTGCCAGCAGTGCGGCGGGGTTTCTCAATCAGCCCCAGCATTTT. Protein sequence: CASSAAGFLNQPQHF.

The gene calls are TRBV7-9 and TRBJ2-2; D might be TRBD1 (5 bases). The CDR3 sequence is 14 residues long. The ends were cut back, 5 bases at V and 6 bases at J, with 13 bases in the middle. CDR1 and CDR2 from the germline V gene are SEHNR and FQNEAQ (reference sequence). CDR3 sequence: CASSPEAGSGELFF. Here the CDR3 DNA reads TGTGCCAGCAGCCCCGAGGCAGGGTCCGGGGAGCTGTTTTTT.

The chain employs TRBV5-1 and TRBJ1-2, with D tentatively TRBD1 (5 bases). V was pared by 4 bases and J by 8 bases, with 12 bases between. The CDR3 totals 12 residues. Germline CDR1 and CDR2: SGHRS and YFSETQ. The CDR3 loop reads CASSDGQAGYTF. The CDR3 coding sequence is TGCGCCAGCAGCGACGGACAAGCCGGCTACACCTTC. The full variable domain, in which reference TRBV5-1 and TRBJ1-2 provide the parts outside the CDR3, is KAGVTQTPRYLIKTRGQQVTLSCSPISGHRSVSWYQQTPGQGLQFLFEYFSETQRNKGNFPGRFSGRQFSNSRSEMNVSTLELGDSALYLCASSDGQAGYTFGSGTRLTVV.

The chain carries TRBV7-9 and TRBJ1-1, with a tentative D call TRBD1 (6 bases). Per the germline V gene, CDR1 is SEHNR and CDR2 is FQNEAQ (reference sequence). This CDR3 comprises 15 residues. The ends were cut back, 6 bases at V and 1 base at J, with 15 bases in the middle. CDR3 sequence reads: CASSFQGSQNTEAFF. The CDR3 nucleotides are TGTGCCAGCAGTTTTCAGGGGAGCCAGAACACTGAAGCTTTCTTT.

J is TRBJ1-3 and V is TRBV18; the D is unclear. There are 15 residues in the CDR3. Germline lookup yields CDR1 KGHSH and CDR2 LQKENI. V shed 2 bases and J shed 7 bases, with 15 bases lying between them. CDR3 residues: CASSPTSAGQNTIYF. CDR3 DNA: TGTGCCAGCTCACCAACCTCTGCTGGTCAGAACACCATATATTTT.

About this clone itself: Other nucleotide sequences from this sample produce the same CDR3. The chain has TRBV30 and TRBJ1-2; the D gene is possibly TRBD1 (5 bases). The V end was cut by 0 bases, the J end by 4 bases, with 6 bases between. The V gene's germline CDR1 is GTSNPN and CDR2 SVGIG (reference sequence). The CDR3 runs 12 residues. The CDR3 is CAWSVRGYGYTF. In nucleotides, the CDR3 is TGTGCCTGGAGTGTAAGGGGCTATGGCTACACCTTC.

V gene TRBV5-6 combines with J gene TRBJ2-1; D unclear. The CDR3 has 15 residues. The V end was cut by 0 bases, the J end by 3 bases, with 10 bases between. CDR1 is SGHDT and CDR2 is YYEEEE in the germline V gene. The CDR3 DNA reads TGTGCCAGCAGCTTGGCCCCCGCTAACTACAATGAGCAGTTCTTC. This gives the protein CASSLAPANYNEQFF. The whole variable domain, filled in from reference TRBV5-6 and TRBJ2-1, reads DAGVTQSPTHLIKTRGQQVTLRCSPKSGHDTVSWYQQALGQGPQFIFQYYEEEERQRGNFPDRFSGHQFPNYSSELNVNALLLGDSALYLCASSLAPANYNEQFFGPGTRLTVL.

This sequence joins TRBV10-1 and TRBJ2-7; 7 bases line up with TRBD2. J gave up 6 bases and V 10 bases, and 12 bases lay outside the gene matches. The CDR3 is made up of 13 amino acids. Germline CDR1 reads WNHNN; CDR2 reads SYGVQD (reference sequence). This CDR3 is CATTRLATVEQYV. The CDR3 DNA reads as TGCGCCACCACACGACTAGCAACCGTCGAGCAGTACGTC.